The clone carrying this TCR beta chain was found a few times. The antigen remains undetermined. This specimen comes from a study of response to subunit inactivated influenza vaccine. General study results and limits: The study's authors posited that every seasonal influenza vaccination enlists few new T cells.

From germline, CDR1 is MNHNS and CDR2 SASEGT. The V and J ends lost 5 bases and 7 bases, in that order; junction bases with no gene match: 6. The CDR3 totals 15 residues. Via MiXCR, TCRdb re-called the RT-PCR reads, giving one row per CDR3 protein. The repertoire holds 150,000 or so distinct CDR3 sequences, roughly a tenth seen once, with approximately 35% in the top ten. The chain carries TRBV6-1 and TRBJ1-6, with 9 nucleotides matching TRBD1. This material consisted of CD8+ T cells sorted from PBMCs, taken roughly 24 months after vaccination. The receptor was derived from a man between 50 and 75 years old who received an inactivated influenza vaccine. CDR3 in DNA: TGTGCCAGCAGTCCCGAAGACAGGGGGAATTCACCCCTCCACTTT. Translating it yields CASSPEDRGNSPLHF.